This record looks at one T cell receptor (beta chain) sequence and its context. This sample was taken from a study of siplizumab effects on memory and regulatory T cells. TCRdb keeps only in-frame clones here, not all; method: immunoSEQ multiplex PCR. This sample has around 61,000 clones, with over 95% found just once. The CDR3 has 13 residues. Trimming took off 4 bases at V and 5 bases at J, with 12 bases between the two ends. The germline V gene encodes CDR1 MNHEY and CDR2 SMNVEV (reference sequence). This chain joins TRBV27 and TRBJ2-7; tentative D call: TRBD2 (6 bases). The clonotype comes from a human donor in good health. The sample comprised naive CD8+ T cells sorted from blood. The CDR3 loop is CASSSTSYHEQYF. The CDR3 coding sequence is TGTGCCAGCAGTTCCACTAGCTACCACGAGCAGTACTTC.